The 26 T cell receptor beta chains below all came from one sample that was sequenced in a study of T cells in localized non-small cell lung cancer (dated by TCRdb to about 2020). The method behind the library was the immunoSEQ multiplex PCR assay. TCRdb mirrors the immuneACCESS table, restricted to in-frame sequences. Some clones are absent from its copies; in checked studies, under half trace to an unresolved V gene, and the reason for the others is unknown. In all, the sample holds around 29,000 clones, and about 92% of those were seen once. The ten most abundant clones make up roughly 1.1% of the sample. This specimen was peripheral blood, taken before any cancer treatment. These receptors were taken from a woman aged 35 to 75 with stage I lung adenocarcinoma.

V usage is TRBV7-9 and J usage is TRBJ2-4, with no clear D. This CDR3 has 12 residues. V dropped 0 bases and J dropped 8 bases, with 5 bases sitting between them. Germline V lookup: CDR1 SEHNR, CDR2 FQNEAQ (reference sequence). CDR3 protein: CASSLANDIQYF. In nucleotides, the CDR3 is TGTGCCAGCAGCTTAGCTAACGACATTCAGTACTTC. Full variable domain (rest looked up from reference TRBV7-9 and TRBJ2-4): DTGVSQNPRHKITKRGQNVTFRCDPISEHNRLYWYRQTLGQGPEFLTYFQNEAQLEKSRLLSDRFSAERPKGSFSTLEIQRTEQGDSAMYLCASSLANDIQYFGAGTRLSVL.

The chain carries TRBV5-1 and TRBJ2-1; D is ambiguous. Trimming took off 1 base at V and 7 bases at J, with 9 bases between the two ends. This CDR3 contains 13 residues. Germline CDR1 reads SGHRS; CDR2 reads YFSETQ. The CDR3 DNA sequence: TGCGCCAGCAGCTTGCCGCTTGTTAATGAGCAGTTCTTC. It specifies CASSLPLVNEQFF.

This chain uses TRBV7-2 with TRBJ1-1; 11 positions match TRBD1. CDR1 and CDR2 (germline): SGHTA, FQGNSA. The CDR3 spans 15 residues. V trimming: 5 bases; J trimming: 3 bases; junction bases outside the gene matches: 5. Here the CDR3 reads CASSARDRGYTEAFF. CDR3 nucleotides: TGTGCCAGCAGCGCGCGGGACAGGGGGTACACTGAAGCTTTCTTT.

The chain joins TRBV30 to TRBJ1-1, with D possibly being TRBD1 (5 bases). The length of the CDR3 is 14 residues. Trimming pared 4 bases from V and 5 bases from J, leaving 17 bases between. Germline V gene sequence: CDR1 GTSNPN, CDR2 SVGIG (reference sequence). This CDR3 reads CAWIPEGFRTEAFF. CDR3 DNA sequence: TGTGCCTGGATTCCCGAGGGGTTTCGGACTGAAGCTTTCTTT.

This chain joins TRBV28 and TRBJ1-3; D perhaps matches TRBD1 (5 bases). V lost 3 bases, J lost 2 bases, and 11 bases lay in between. The germline gives CDR1 MDHEN, CDR2 SYDVKM. The CDR3 is made up of 15 amino acids. The CDR3 coding sequence is TGTGCCAGCAGTTTCGCAGGGTCCGCTGGAAACACCATATATTTT. Translated: CASSFAGSAGNTIYF.

V gene TRBV28 combines with J gene TRBJ1-5; D may be TRBD1 (6 bases). There are 13 residues in the CDR3. Trimming removed 6 bases at V and 2 bases at J, with 8 bases between. From germline, CDR1 is MDHEN and CDR2 SYDVKM. The CDR3 sequence: CASSPGGNQPQHF. The CDR3, as DNA: TGTGCCAGCAGCCCAGGGGGCAATCAGCCCCAGCATTTT.

The genes are TRBV28 and TRBJ1-1; 11 nucleotides align to TRBD1. Germline-derived CDR1 and CDR2 are MDHEN and SYDVKM. J was trimmed by 5 bases and V by 6 bases; bases with no gene match: 11. The CDR3 is made up of 16 amino acids. CDR3 nucleotides: TGTGCCAGCAGCCATAAACTGGGGACAGGGGGGACTGAAGCTTTCTTT. Amino acid sequence: CASSHKLGTGGTEAFF.

The chain employs TRBV19 and TRBJ1-2, with a possible D match to TRBD1 (6 bases). Trimming took off 5 bases at V and 7 bases at J, with 20 bases between the two ends. The CDR3 extends over 15 amino acids. Germline V gene lookup returns CDR1 LNHDA and CDR2 SQIVND (reference sequence). The CDR3 DNA follows: TGTGCCAGTAGTCCCCGACAGGCCGGCGGTTCTGGCTACACCTTC. Encoded protein: CASSPRQAGGSGYTF.

The chain is built from TRBV5-5 and TRBJ2-7; D possibly uses TRBD1 or TRBD2 (6 bases each). This CDR3 spans 14 amino acids. Germline loops: CDR1 SGHKS, CDR2 YYEKEE (reference sequence). The ends were cut back, 4 bases at V and 2 bases at J, with 13 bases in the middle. The CDR3 sequence is CASSLGGQAYEQYF. In nucleotides, the CDR3 is TGTGCCAGCAGCCTGGGGGGACAAGCCTACGAGCAGTACTTC.

The chain joins TRBV14 to TRBJ2-2; TRBD1 matches 7 bases. Germline assignment: CDR1 SGHDN and CDR2 FVKESK. Unmatched junction bases numbered 3, after V lost 0 bases and J lost 5 bases. CDR3 size: 15 residues. In DNA form, the CDR3 reads TGTGCCAGCAGCCAAGAGAAGACAGGGACCGGGGAGCTGTTTTTT. This gives the protein CASSQEKTGTGELFF.

This clone was detected a few times. The chain links TRBV14 to TRBJ1-6; D is undetermined. The germline CDR1 and CDR2 sequences are SGHDN and FVKESK. Trimming removed 6 bases at V and 5 bases at J, with 11 bases between. The CDR3 spans 14 residues. In nucleotides, the CDR3 is TGTGCCAGCAGTCGGGGAGTGGATAATTCACCCCTCCACTTT. Its protein product is CASSRGVDNSPLHF.

The chain has TRBV19 and TRBJ1-4, with no clear D. Germline CDR1 LNHDA, CDR2 SQIVND (reference sequence). Trimming removed 8 bases from V and 7 bases from J, with 8 bases in between. The CDR3 runs to 11 residues. The CDR3 region has the DNA TGTGCCAGTCAACGACGTGAAAAACTGTTTTTT. Encoded protein: CASQRREKLFF.

The gene calls are TRBV29-1 and TRBJ2-5; TRBD2 aligns across 8 bases. Germline trimming cut 6 bases from V and 1 base from J; bases unmatched to any gene: 10. This CDR3 contains 15 residues. Germline V gene lookup returns CDR1 SQVTM and CDR2 ANQGSEA. CDR3 DNA: TGCAGCGTGGTAAGGGCAAGCGGGAGCCAAGAGACCCAGTACTTC. Translation gives CSVVRASGSQETQYF. The full variable domain, in which reference TRBV29-1 and TRBJ2-5 provide the parts outside the CDR3, is SAVISQKPSRDICQRGTSLTIQCQVDSQVTMMFWYRQQPGQSLTLIATANQGSEATYESGFVIDKFPISRPNLTFSTLTVSNMSPEDSSIYLCSVVRASGSQETQYFGPGTRLLVL.

The chain links TRBV7-3 to TRBJ2-1, with TRBD2 matching over 11 bases. J lost 2 bases, V lost 2 bases, and 2 bases had no gene match. CDR3 length: 16 residues. Germline CDR1 and CDR2: SGHTA and FQGTGA. CDR3 loop: CASSLQGLAAYNEQFF. The CDR3, as DNA: TGTGCCAGCAGCTTACAGGGACTAGCGGCCTACAATGAGCAGTTCTTC.

The chain has TRBV11-2 and TRBJ1-2; weak D call: TRBD1 (6 bases). This CDR3 region has 13 residues. Trimming removed 5 bases at V and 2 bases at J, with 9 bases between. Germline V lookup: CDR1 SGHAT, CDR2 FQNNGV. In DNA, the CDR3 is TGTGCCAGCAGCCCCGGACAGAACTATGGCTACACCTTC. Encoded protein: CASSPGQNYGYTF.

The chain couples TRBV10-3 to TRBJ1-2, with D unclear. Germline CDR1 reads ENHRY; CDR2 reads SYGVKD. The V and J ends lost 3 bases and 0 bases respectively, with 8 bases between them. The CDR3 consists of 14 residues. The CDR3 region is CAISDLGSNYGYTF. CDR3 nucleotides: TGTGCCATCAGTGATTTGGGGTCTAACTATGGCTACACCTTC.

The chain joins TRBV27 to TRBJ2-1, with 8 bases lining up with TRBD1. Germline V gives CDR1 MNHEY, CDR2 SMNVEV (reference sequence). The J segment lost 4 bases and the V segment lost 5 bases, leaving 7 bases of the junction unmatched. This CDR3 contains 15 residues. The chain's CDR3 is CASSLNRDRYNEQFF. The CDR3 DNA follows: TGTGCCAGCAGTCTCAACCGGGACAGGTACAATGAGCAGTTCTTC.

The V gene is TRBV9, the J gene TRBJ1-6, with D tentatively TRBD1 (5 bases). The CDR3 sequence is 17 residues long. Germline V gene sequence: CDR1 SGDLS, CDR2 YYNGEE. V was pared by 3 bases and J by 6 bases, with 19 bases between. CDR3 nucleotides: TGTGCCAGCAGCGGCGGGGGGGAGGGGCTGAGTAATTCACCCCTCCACTTT. Translated: CASSGGGEGLSNSPLHF.

V gene TRBV19 combines with J gene TRBJ2-1; 8 bases align to TRBD2. Germline lookup yields CDR1 LNHDA and CDR2 SQIVND (reference sequence). J was trimmed by 7 bases and V by 3 bases; bases with no gene match: 8. This CDR3 has 15 amino acids. As DNA, the CDR3 is TGTGCCAGTAGTATTGGCGGGGGGCCGGGGAATGAGCAGTTCTTC. Encoded protein: CASSIGGGPGNEQFF.

This clone showed up just once. The V call is TRBV9, the J call TRBJ2-1, with TRBD1 matching 8 bases. The CDR3 is 14 residues long. V gave up 0 bases and J gave up 10 bases; unmatched junction bases: 6. Per the germline V gene, CDR1 is SGDLS and CDR2 is YYNGEE. The CDR3, as DNA: TGTGCCAGCAGCGTAGCTCGGACAGGGTCAGAGCAGTTCTTC. This encodes CASSVARTGSEQFF.

The chain joins TRBV19 to TRBJ2-6, with D possibly being TRBD2 (5 bases). V lost 5 bases to trimming and J lost 4 bases, with 12 bases between them. This CDR3 comprises 15 residues. CDR1 and CDR2 from the germline V gene are LNHDA and SQIVND (reference sequence). The CDR3 nucleotides are TGTGCCAGTAGTTCCCGGGGAAGCGGGGCCAACGTCCTGACTTTC. It is translated as CASSSRGSGANVLTF. Filled out from reference TRBV19 and TRBJ2-6, the complete variable domain reads DGGITQSPKYLFRKEGQNVTLSCEQNLNHDAMYWYRQDPGQGLRLIYYSQIVNDFQKGDIAEGYSVSREKKESFPLTVTSAQKNPTAFYLCASSSRGSGANVLTFGAGSRLTVL.

V and J are TRBV7-2 and TRBJ1-1; D is unresolved. CDR1 and CDR2 (germline): SGHTA, FQGNSA. The V gene lost 3 bases and the J gene lost 6 bases, with 14 bases spanning the gap. The CDR3 loop spans 14 amino acids. This CDR3 reads CASSLAGGIAEAFF. CDR3 coding DNA: TGTGCCAGCAGCTTGGCAGGCGGGATAGCTGAAGCTTTCTTT. The full variable domain, in which reference TRBV7-2 and TRBJ1-1 provide the parts outside the CDR3, is GAGVSQSPSNKVTEKGKDVELRCDPISGHTALYWYRQSLGQGLEFLIYFQGNSAPDKSGLPSDRFSAERTGGSVSTLTIQRTQQEDSAVYLCASSLAGGIAEAFFGQGTRLTVV.

This chain connects TRBV30 to TRBJ1-1; possible D gene TRBD1, 5 bases. The length of the CDR3 is 13 residues. Germline lookup yields CDR1 GTSNPN and CDR2 SVGIG (reference sequence). V shed 5 bases and J shed 4 bases, with 14 bases lying between them. The CDR3 DNA is TGTGCCTGGGAACCCCAGGGTCTCACTGAAGCTTTCTTT. Translated: CAWEPQGLTEAFF.

V gene TRBV7-9 combines with J gene TRBJ2-5; D is perhaps TRBD2 (6 bases). The V end was cut by 5 bases, the J end by 5 bases, with 15 bases between. Per the germline V gene, CDR1 is SEHNR and CDR2 is FQNEAQ (reference sequence). The CDR3 loop spans 14 amino acids. The CDR3 DNA reads TGTGCCAGCAGCAACCAAGCTGGGGGGGAGACCCAGTACTTC. Translating it yields CASSNQAGGETQYF.

This rearrangement joins TRBV9 to TRBJ1-6; D is unresolved. Looked up from germline, CDR1 is SGDLS and CDR2 is YYNGEE. CDR3 length: 13 amino acids. The V end was cut by 0 bases, the J end by 9 bases, with 7 bases between. The CDR3 DNA follows: TGTGCCAGCAGCGTAGGGGGAACTTCACCCCTCCACTTT. Its protein product is CASSVGGTSPLHF.

This clone has just one count. The J gene is TRBJ2-3, the V gene TRBV5-1; 7 bases map to TRBD2. CDR1 is SGHRS, CDR2 YFSETQ, per germline. The length of the CDR3 is 15 residues. V dropped 3 bases and J dropped 0; count of bases not matched to a gene: 4. CDR3 DNA: TGCGCCAGCAGCTCTCGACTAGCTAGCACAGATACGCAGTATTTT. It codes for CASSSRLASTDTQYF.